The 3 T cell receptor beta chains below all came from one sample that was sequenced in a study of CD8 T cells in ankylosing spondylitis. TCRdb independently ran MiXCR on the 5' RACE reads; one entry per CDR3 protein. The repertoire holds some 220,000 distinct CDR3 sequences, with approximately 7.6% as singletons. The sequencing sample was made of blood, either unsorted or a sorted T cell fraction (not recorded which). These receptor sequences come from a female donor with ankylosing spondylitis or in good health (not recorded which).

This clonotype was seen at least ten times. The chain combines TRBV5-1 with TRBJ2-1, with D maybe TRBD1 (5 bases). The germline V gene has CDR1 SGHRS and CDR2 YFSETQ. Trimming took off 4 bases at V and 3 bases at J, with 11 bases between the two ends. The CDR3 consists of 14 residues. The CDR3 loop reads CASSTTRVYNEQFF. The CDR3, as DNA: TGCGCCAGCAGCACGACCAGGGTCTACAATGAGCAGTTCTTC.

This clonotype was seen at least ten times. V and J are TRBV20-1 and TRBJ1-4, with D uncertain. CDR3 length equals 14 residues. With 5 bases removed from V and 8 bases from J, the gap between germline ends came to 18 bases. Germline V lookup: CDR1 DFQATT, CDR2 SNEGSKA (reference sequence). The CDR3, as DNA: TGCAGTGCTTACCCCCTCCCCGGATCCGAAAAACTGTTTTTT. This translates into CSAYPLPGSEKLFF.

This clonotype was found many times. This rearrangement joins TRBV12-3 or TRBV12-4 to TRBJ2-7, with a possible D match to TRBD1 (5 bases). The CDR3 extends over 13 amino acids. V lost 3 bases and J 3 bases, leaving 9 bases between the germline ends. CDR3 bases: TGTGCCAGCAGTTTGGGGCAGTACTACGAGCAGTACTTC. It yields the protein CASSLGQYYEQYF.